Below, one TCR beta chain is given with its context. Assay execution took place at the deep level. This table comes from immunoSEQ multiplex PCR, and its TCRdb copy is limited to in-frame clones, with some not included. Of 1,400,000 or so clones listed, less than 99% are singletons. The junction had 6 bases not matched to a gene; V was cut back by 4 bases and J by 2 bases. This CDR3 is built from 14 residues. Germline V gene sequence: CDR1 SGHRS, CDR2 YFSETQ. This entry is derived from a study of shared clonotypes between healthy human individuals. The source of this sequence is a man younger than 45 in good health. Sequenced sample: naive CD4+ T cells sorted from blood. Described subset: CD45RA+ positively selected. V and J are TRBV5-1 and TRBJ2-7, with TRBD1 identical over 7 bases. For the CDR3, the DNA is TGCGCCAGCAGCCAACTAGACAGGGCCTACGAGCAGTACTTC. Translating it yields CASSQLDRAYEQYF.